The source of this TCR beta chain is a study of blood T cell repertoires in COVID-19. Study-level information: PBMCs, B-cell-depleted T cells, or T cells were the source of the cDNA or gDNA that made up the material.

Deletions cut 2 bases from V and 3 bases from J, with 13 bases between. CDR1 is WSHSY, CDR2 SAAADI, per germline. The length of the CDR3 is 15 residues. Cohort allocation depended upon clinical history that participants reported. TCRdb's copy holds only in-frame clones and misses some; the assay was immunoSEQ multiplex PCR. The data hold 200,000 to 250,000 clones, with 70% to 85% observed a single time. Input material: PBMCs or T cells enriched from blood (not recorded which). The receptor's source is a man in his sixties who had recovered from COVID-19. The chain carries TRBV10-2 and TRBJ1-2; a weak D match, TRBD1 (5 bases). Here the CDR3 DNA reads TGCGCCAGCAGTGAGGCCCCGCGGGACTACTATGGCTACACCTTC. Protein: CASSEAPRDYYGYTF.